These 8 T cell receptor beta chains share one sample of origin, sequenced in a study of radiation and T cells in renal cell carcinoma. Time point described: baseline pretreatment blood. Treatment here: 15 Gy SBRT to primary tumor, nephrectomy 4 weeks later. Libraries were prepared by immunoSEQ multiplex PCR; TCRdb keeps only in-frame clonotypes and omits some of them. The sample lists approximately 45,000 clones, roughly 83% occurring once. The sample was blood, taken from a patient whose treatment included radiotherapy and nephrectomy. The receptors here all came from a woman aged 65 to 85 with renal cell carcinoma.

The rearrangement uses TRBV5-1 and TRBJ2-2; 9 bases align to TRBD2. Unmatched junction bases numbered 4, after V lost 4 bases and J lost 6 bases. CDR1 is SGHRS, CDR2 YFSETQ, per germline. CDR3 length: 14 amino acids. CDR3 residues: CASSRQRGAGELFF. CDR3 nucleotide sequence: TGCGCCAGCAGCCGACAGCGGGGGGCCGGGGAGCTGTTTTTT.

The CDR3 region has the DNA TGTGCCATCAGCGGACATACGTACGAGCAGTACTTC. This translates into CAISGHTYEQYF. The chain combines TRBV10-3 with TRBJ2-7; a weak D match, TRBD1 (5 bases). The V gene lost 6 bases and the J gene lost 4 bases, with 10 bases spanning the gap. The CDR3 has 12 residues. In germline, CDR1 is ENHRY, CDR2 SYGVKD.

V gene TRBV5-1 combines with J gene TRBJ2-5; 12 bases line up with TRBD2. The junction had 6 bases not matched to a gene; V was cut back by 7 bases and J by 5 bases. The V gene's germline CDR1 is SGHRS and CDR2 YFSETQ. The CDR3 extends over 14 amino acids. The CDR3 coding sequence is TGCGCCAGCGAAGACGGGACTAGCGGGGAGACCCAGTACTTC. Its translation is CASEDGTSGETQYF.

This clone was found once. CDR3 DNA sequence: TGTGCCAGCAGCTTAGCGGGGGGATTGGGAGAGCAGTACTTC. Translation gives CASSLAGGLGEQYF. J is TRBJ2-7 and V is TRBV11-2; TRBD2 matches 7 bases. V shed 1 base and J 7 bases; nucleotides not matched to a gene: 7. The germline gives CDR1 SGHAT, CDR2 FQNNGV. The CDR3 contains 14 residues.

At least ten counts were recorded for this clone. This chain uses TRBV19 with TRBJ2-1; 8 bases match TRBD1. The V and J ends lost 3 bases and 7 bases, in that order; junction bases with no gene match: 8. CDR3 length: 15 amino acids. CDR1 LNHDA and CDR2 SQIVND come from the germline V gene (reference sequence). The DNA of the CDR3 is TGTGCCAGTAGTATCAAGGACAGGGCAGAGAATGAGCAGTTCTTC. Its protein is CASSIKDRAENEQFF.

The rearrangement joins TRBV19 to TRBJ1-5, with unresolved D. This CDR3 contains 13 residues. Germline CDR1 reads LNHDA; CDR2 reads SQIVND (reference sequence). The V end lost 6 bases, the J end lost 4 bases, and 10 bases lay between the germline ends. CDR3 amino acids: CASSPAVNQPQHF. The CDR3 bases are TGTGCCAGTAGCCCCGCGGTTAATCAGCCCCAGCATTTT.

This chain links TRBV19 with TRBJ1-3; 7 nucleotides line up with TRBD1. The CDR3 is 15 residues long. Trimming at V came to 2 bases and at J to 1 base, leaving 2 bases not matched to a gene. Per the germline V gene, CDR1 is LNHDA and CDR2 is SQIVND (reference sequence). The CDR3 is CASSIRQGSGNTIYF. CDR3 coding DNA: TGTGCCAGTAGTATACGACAGGGATCTGGAAACACCATATATTTT.

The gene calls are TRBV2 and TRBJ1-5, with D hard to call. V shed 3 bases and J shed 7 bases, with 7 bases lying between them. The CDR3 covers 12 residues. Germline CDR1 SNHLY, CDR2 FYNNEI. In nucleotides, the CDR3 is TGTGCCAGCAGTGACCAGGCCCAGCCCCAGCATTTT. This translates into CASSDQAQPQHF.